Shown below are 17 T cell receptor beta chains from a single sample sequenced in a study of cytomegalovirus exposure and HLA in healthy donors. PCR employed 60 Vbeta and 13 Jbeta primers. The table came from immunoSEQ multiplex PCR; TCRdb's copy has only in-frame clones and leaves some out. Among fewer than 40,000 clones listed, roughly 64% were seen once. The sequenced sample consisted of PBMCs. The receptors originated from a man aged 40-49 years in good health and CMV-seropositive.

The rearrangement links TRBV5-1 to TRBJ2-7; 7 positions match TRBD1. The germline V gene has CDR1 SGHRS and CDR2 YFSETQ. The CDR3 totals 14 residues. Germline trimming cut 4 bases from V and 3 bases from J; bases unmatched to any gene: 7. This chain's CDR3 is CASSSSGQIYEQYF. The CDR3 DNA follows: TGCGCCAGCAGCAGCTCGGGACAGATCTACGAGCAGTACTTC.

V is TRBV6-6 and J is TRBJ1-1, with no clear D. V was pared by 0 bases and J by 4 bases, with 9 bases between. The CDR3 sequence is 14 residues long. CDR1 and CDR2 (germline): MNHNY, SVGAGI (reference sequence). The CDR3 is CASSYSRESTEAFF. The CDR3 region has the DNA TGTGCCAGCAGTTACTCGAGGGAGAGCACTGAAGCTTTCTTT.

For the CDR3, the DNA is TGTGCCAGCAGCTTAGGAGGCAGGGGGCGAGATGAAGCTTTCTTT. Translating gives CASSLGGRGRDEAFF. V usage is TRBV11-2 and J usage is TRBJ1-1, with TRBD1 identical over 8 bases. This CDR3 is built from 15 residues. Germline V lookup: CDR1 SGHAT, CDR2 FQNNGV. The J segment lost 7 bases and the V segment lost 1 base, leaving 8 bases of the junction unmatched.

The chain couples TRBV25-1 to TRBJ2-1, with D possibly matching TRBD1 (5 bases). This CDR3 spans 12 amino acids. Looked up from germline, CDR1 is MGHDK and CDR2 is SYGVNS. V lost 6 bases and J lost 10, with 13 bases in between. CDR3 region: CASRATRVEQFF. CDR3 in DNA: TGTGCCAGCAGAGCTACCAGGGTCGAGCAGTTCTTC.

In its sample, this clone was seen a few times. The gene calls are TRBV19 and TRBJ1-1, with a weak D call TRBD1 (6 bases). Germline V gene data show CDR1 as LNHDA and CDR2 as SQIVND (reference sequence). The CDR3 runs to 13 residues. V lost 5 bases and J lost 9, with 16 bases in between. For the CDR3, the DNA is TGTGCCAGTAGTTGGGGGACAACAGTTAAAGCTTTCTTT. Protein sequence: CASSWGTTVKAFF.

The rearrangement links TRBV5-1 to TRBJ1-5, with TRBD1 matching over 8 bases. Trimming removed 2 bases from V and 9 bases from J; junction bases left unmatched: 4. The germline CDR1 and CDR2 sequences are SGHRS and YFSETQ. The CDR3 contains 13 residues. CDR3 in amino acids: CASSLGQGPPQHF. In DNA, the CDR3 is TGCGCCAGCAGCTTAGGACAGGGACCGCCCCAGCATTTT.

This clone was found a few times. V and J are TRBV16 and TRBJ2-7; D is perhaps TRBD1 (6 bases). The germline CDR1 and CDR2 sequences are KGHSY and FQNENV. With 5 bases removed from V and 0 bases from J, the gap between germline ends came to 14 bases. The CDR3 spans 15 residues. As DNA, the CDR3 is TGTGCCAGCAGCACAGGACAGTCGGGCTCCTACGAGCAGTACTTC. This gives the protein CASSTGQSGSYEQYF. Full variable domain (missing parts from reference TRBV16 and TRBJ2-7): GEEVAQTPKHLVRGEGQKAKLYCAPIKGHSYVFWYQQVLKNEFKFLISFQNENVFDETGMPKERFSAKCLPNSPCSLEIQATKLEDSAVYFCASSTGQSGSYEQYFGPGTRLTVT.

This chain connects TRBV28 to TRBJ1-5; TRBD1 aligns across 7 bases. The germline CDR1 and CDR2 sequences are MDHEN and SYDVKM. The CDR3 length is 15 residues. V lost 6 bases and J lost 3; bases outside the gene matches: 8. The CDR3 sequence is CASSTGQRNNQPQHF. CDR3 bases: TGTGCCAGCAGCACGGGACAGAGAAACAATCAGCCCCAGCATTTT.

The rearrangement joins TRBV28 to TRBJ1-6; D is ambiguous. Between the trimmed V and J ends, which lost 2 bases and 7 bases, there was a span of 3 bases. CDR1 and CDR2 from the germline V gene are MDHEN and SYDVKM. This CDR3 region has 12 residues. The CDR3 DNA sequence: TGTGCCAGCAGTTTACAGAATTCACCCCTCCACTTT. This codes for CASSLQNSPLHF.

This clone occurred once. The V and J genes are TRBV5-1 and TRBJ1-1; tentatively, D is TRBD1 (5 bases). CDR3 length equals 14 residues. The V end lost 4 bases, the J end lost 0 bases, and 10 bases lay between the germline ends. Per germline, CDR1 SGHRS and CDR2 YFSETQ. The CDR3 DNA follows: TGCGCCAGCAGCCGCGACAGCCTGAACACTGAAGCTTTCTTT. Residues: CASSRDSLNTEAFF.

This clone was seen a few times. The V gene is TRBV5-4, the J gene TRBJ1-1, with D perhaps TRBD1 (6 bases). Germline lookup yields CDR1 SGHNT and CDR2 YYREEE (reference sequence). The V end lost 0 bases, the J end lost 5 bases, and 11 bases lay between the germline ends. The CDR3 totals 14 residues. The CDR3 spells CASSLVGAGTEAFF. The CDR3 DNA reads as TGTGCCAGCAGCTTGGTGGGGGCCGGGACTGAAGCTTTCTTT.

The chain couples TRBV28 to TRBJ2-1, with D tentatively TRBD1 (7 bases). V was clipped by 2 bases and J by 3 bases, with 11 bases between them. The CDR3 covers 15 residues. Germline V gene sequence: CDR1 MDHEN, CDR2 SYDVKM. CDR3 bases: TGTGCCAGCAGTTTACCCAGGGGGGACTACAATGAGCAGTTCTTC. Translated: CASSLPRGDYNEQFF.

The chain links TRBV18 to TRBJ2-3; 9 bases are a match to TRBD2. Germline CDR1 is KGHSH and CDR2 is LQKENI. Trimming took 1 base from V and 1 from J; bases not matched to a gene: 0. CDR3 length equals 15 residues. CDR3 in DNA: TGTGCCAGCTCACCACTAGCGGGGGGCACAGATACGCAGTATTTT. Protein sequence: CASSPLAGGTDTQYF.

The V and J genes are TRBV18 and TRBJ2-5; TRBD1 matches at 10 bases. Germline V gene sequence: CDR1 KGHSH, CDR2 LQKENI. This CDR3 spans 16 amino acids. The J segment lost 3 bases and the V segment lost 1 base, leaving 5 bases of the junction unmatched. CDR3 loop: CASSPLGQGGKETQYF. For the CDR3, the DNA is TGTGCCAGCTCACCACTTGGACAGGGGGGAAAAGAGACCCAGTACTTC.

This clone occurred a few times. J is TRBJ2-1 and V is TRBV2; TRBD2 matches 14 bases. Germline V CDR1 and CDR2: SNHLY, FYNNEI. The CDR3 sequence is 15 residues long. V lost 5 bases, J lost 7 bases, and 4 bases stayed unmatched. In DNA, the CDR3 is TGTGCCAGCAGTCCGACTAGCGGGGGGGCAAATGAGCAGTTCTTC. Encoded protein: CASSPTSGGANEQFF.

This rearrangement joins TRBV6-5 to TRBJ1-2, with D hard to call. Germline V gene lookup returns CDR1 MNHEY and CDR2 SVGAGI. This CDR3 comprises 15 residues. Deletions cut 0 bases from V and 0 bases from J, with 8 bases between. CDR3 bases: TGTGCCAGCAGTTACTCGGCCCCCCCTAACTATGGCTACACCTTC. Protein: CASSYSAPPNYGYTF.

The chain recombines TRBV4-1 with TRBJ1-5; 9 nucleotides align to TRBD1. The CDR3 consists of 14 residues. CDR1 is MGHRA, CDR2 YSYEKL, per germline. V shed 8 bases, J shed 4 bases, and the junction held 6 bases outside the gene matches. The CDR3 sequence: CASGDRASNQPQHF. The CDR3 bases are TGCGCCAGCGGGGACAGGGCGTCTAATCAGCCCCAGCATTTT.